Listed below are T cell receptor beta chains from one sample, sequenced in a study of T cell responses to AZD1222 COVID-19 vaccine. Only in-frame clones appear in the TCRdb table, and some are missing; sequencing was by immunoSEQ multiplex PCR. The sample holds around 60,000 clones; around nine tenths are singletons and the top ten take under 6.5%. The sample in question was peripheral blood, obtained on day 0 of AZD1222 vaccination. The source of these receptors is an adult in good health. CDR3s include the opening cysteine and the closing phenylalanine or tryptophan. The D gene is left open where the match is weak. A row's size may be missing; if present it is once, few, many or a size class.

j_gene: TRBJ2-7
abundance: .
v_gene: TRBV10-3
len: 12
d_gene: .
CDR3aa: CAISGRGDEQYF
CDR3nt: TGTGCCATCAGTGGTCGGGGAGACGAGCAGTACTTC

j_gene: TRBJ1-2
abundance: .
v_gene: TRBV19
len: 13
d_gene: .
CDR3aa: CASSIPTGYGYTF
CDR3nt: TGTGCCAGTAGTATTCCCACTGGCTATGGCTACACCTTC

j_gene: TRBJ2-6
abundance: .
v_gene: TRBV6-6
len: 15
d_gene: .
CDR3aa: CASRGTASGANVLTF
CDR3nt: TGTGCCAGCAGGGGTACAGCCTCTGGGGCCAACGTCCTGACTTTC

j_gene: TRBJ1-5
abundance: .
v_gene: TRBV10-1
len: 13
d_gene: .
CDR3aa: CASSASLDQPQHF
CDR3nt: TGCGCCAGCAGTGCCAGTCTGGATCAGCCCCAGCATTTT

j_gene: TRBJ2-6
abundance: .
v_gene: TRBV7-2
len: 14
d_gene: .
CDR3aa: CASGDSSGANVLTF
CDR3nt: TGTGCCAGCGGCGACAGCTCTGGGGCCAACGTCCTGACTTTC

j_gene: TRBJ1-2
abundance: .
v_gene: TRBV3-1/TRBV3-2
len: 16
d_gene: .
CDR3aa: CASSNLILQGGYGYTF
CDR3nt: TGTGCCAGCAGCAATCTTATCTTACAGGGAGGGTATGGCTACACCTTC

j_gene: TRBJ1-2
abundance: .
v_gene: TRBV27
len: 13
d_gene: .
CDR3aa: CASSLPGGYGYTF
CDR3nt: TGTGCCAGCAGTTTACCCGGGGGGTATGGCTACACCTTC

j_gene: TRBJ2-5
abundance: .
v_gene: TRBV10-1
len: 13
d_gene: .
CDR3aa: CAPRALMGETQYF
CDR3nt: TGCGCCCCTCGGGCGCTTATGGGGGAGACCCAGTACTTC

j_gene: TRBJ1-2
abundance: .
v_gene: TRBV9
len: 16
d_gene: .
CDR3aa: CASSPTGRQRGYGYTF
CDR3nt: TGTGCCAGCAGCCCAACGGGACGCCAAAGGGGGTATGGCTACACCTTC

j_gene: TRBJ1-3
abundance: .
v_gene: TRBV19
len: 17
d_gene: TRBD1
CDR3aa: CASSALRTGGFGNTIYF
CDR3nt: TGTGCCAGTAGTGCGCTTAGGACAGGGGGATTTGGAAACACCATATATTTT

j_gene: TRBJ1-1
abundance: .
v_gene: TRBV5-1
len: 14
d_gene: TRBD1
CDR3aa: CASSLSDRGLGAFF
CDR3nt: TGCGCCAGCAGCTTATCGGACAGGGGGCTGGGAGCTTTCTTT

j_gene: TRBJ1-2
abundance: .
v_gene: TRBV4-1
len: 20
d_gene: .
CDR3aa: CASSQDLGQRSGVTQYGYTF
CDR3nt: TGCGCCAGCAGCCAAGACCTGGGACAAAGGTCAGGGGTAACCCAATATGGCTACACCTTC

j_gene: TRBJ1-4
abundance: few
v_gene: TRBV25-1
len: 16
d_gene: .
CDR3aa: CASSPRVGFGIEKLFF
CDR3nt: TGTGCCAGCAGTCCCCGGGTAGGGTTTGGGATCGAAAAACTGTTTTTT

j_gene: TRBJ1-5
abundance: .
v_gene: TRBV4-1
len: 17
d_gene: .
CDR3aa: CASSRDPLGLKSQPQHF
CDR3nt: TGCGCCAGCAGCCGAGATCCTCTAGGGTTGAAAAGTCAGCCCCAGCATTTT

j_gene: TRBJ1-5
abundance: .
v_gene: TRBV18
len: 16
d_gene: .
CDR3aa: CASSPFDSSGNQPQHF
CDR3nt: TGTGCCAGCTCACCATTTGACTCGTCGGGCAATCAGCCCCAGCATTTT

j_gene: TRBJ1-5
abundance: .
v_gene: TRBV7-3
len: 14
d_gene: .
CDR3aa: CASSPPGRQVPQHF
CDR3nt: TGTGCCAGCAGCCCCCCGGGACGCCAAGTCCCCCAGCATTTT

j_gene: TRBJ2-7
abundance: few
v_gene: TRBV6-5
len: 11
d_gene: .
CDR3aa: CASSYLYEQYF
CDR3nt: TGTGCCAGCAGTTACTTGTACGAGCAGTACTTC

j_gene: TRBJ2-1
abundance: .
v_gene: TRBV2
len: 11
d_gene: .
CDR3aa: CASQGYNEQFF
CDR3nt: TGTGCCAGCCAGGGGTACAATGAGCAGTTCTTC

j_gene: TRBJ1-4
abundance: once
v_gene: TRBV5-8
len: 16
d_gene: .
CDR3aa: CASSLGYGPRNEKLFF
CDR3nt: TGTGCCAGCAGCTTAGGTTACGGACCCCGTAATGAAAAACTGTTTTTT

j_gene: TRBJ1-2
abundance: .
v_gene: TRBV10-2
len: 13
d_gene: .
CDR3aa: CASRDGANYGYTF
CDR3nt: TGCGCCAGCAGAGACGGAGCTAACTATGGCTACACCTTC

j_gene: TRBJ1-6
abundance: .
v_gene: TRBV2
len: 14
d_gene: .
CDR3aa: CASSERGWGSPLHF
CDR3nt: TGTGCCAGCAGTGAAAGGGGTTGGGGTTCACCCCTCCACTTT

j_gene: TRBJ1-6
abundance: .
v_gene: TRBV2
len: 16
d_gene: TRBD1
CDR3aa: CASRESTGTGYSPLHF
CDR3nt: TGTGCCAGCAGAGAAAGCACCGGGACAGGATATTCACCCCTCCACTTT

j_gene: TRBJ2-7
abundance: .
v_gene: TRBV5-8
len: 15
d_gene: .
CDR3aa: CASSLFTGDSYEQYF
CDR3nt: TGTGCCAGCAGCCTATTCACCGGGGACTCCTACGAGCAGTACTTC

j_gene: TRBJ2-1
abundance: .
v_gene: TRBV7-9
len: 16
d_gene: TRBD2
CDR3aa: CASSWKTSNSYNEQFF
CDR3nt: TGTGCCAGCAGCTGGAAGACTAGCAACTCCTACAATGAGCAGTTCTTC

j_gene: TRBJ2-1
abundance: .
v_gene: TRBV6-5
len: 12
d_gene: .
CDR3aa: CASRNPGSEQFF
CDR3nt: TGTGCCAGCAGGAATCCAGGGTCCGAGCAGTTCTTC

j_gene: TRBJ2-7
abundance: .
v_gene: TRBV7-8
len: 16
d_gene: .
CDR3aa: CASSSLNRAIPHEQYF
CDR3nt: TGTGCCAGCAGCTCCCTAAACCGGGCCATTCCCCACGAGCAGTACTTC